The 18 T cell receptor beta chains in this list originate from one sample, sequenced in a study of blood T cell repertoires in COVID-19. Clones were sequenced by immunoSEQ multiplex PCR, and TCRdb holds only the in-frame ones, with some missing. The sample has a few hundred thousand clones; over 75% are singletons. The specimen was PBMCs or T cells enriched from blood (not recorded which). The receptors shown here come from a man aged 25-45 years who had recovered from COVID-19.

The V and J genes are TRBV5-1 and TRBJ1-6; D gene ambiguous. From germline, CDR1 is SGHRS and CDR2 YFSETQ. Trimming shortened V by 0 bases and J by 6 bases, and 7 bases separated the two germline ends. The CDR3 has 14 residues. The CDR3 DNA is TGCGCCAGCAGCTTGGGACAACCTAATTCACCCCTCCACTTT. It encodes CASSLGQPNSPLHF.

The sample holds one count of this clone. This chain links TRBV6-4 with TRBJ2-3; 12 nucleotides match TRBD2. This CDR3 region has 15 residues. V shed 2 bases, J shed 4 bases, and the junction held 1 base outside the gene matches. CDR1 MRHNA and CDR2 SNTAGT come from the germline V gene. This CDR3 reads CASSDTSGRPDTQYF. In nucleotides, the CDR3 is TGTGCCAGCAGTGACACTAGCGGGAGGCCAGATACGCAGTATTTT.

The chain uses TRBV3-1 (or the pseudogene TRBV3-2) and TRBJ2-7; 13 bases fit TRBD2. Germline V gives CDR1 LGHDT, CDR2 YNNKEL (reference sequence). J gave up 4 bases and V 4 bases, and 7 bases lay outside the gene matches. CDR3 length: 16 residues. The CDR3 region is CASSPAPLAGGYEQYF. In DNA, the CDR3 is TGTGCCAGCAGCCCCGCACCACTAGCGGGAGGGTACGAGCAGTACTTC.

The genes are TRBV19 and TRBJ1-2; 7 bases fit TRBD1. Germline CDR1 LNHDA, CDR2 SQIVND (reference sequence). The CDR3 spans 15 residues. V lost 10 bases to trimming and J lost 1 base; unmatched junction nucleotides: 12. The CDR3 DNA reads TGTGCCACCCGGGACAGTCGAGGGTTTAACTATGGCTACACCTTC. This translates into CATRDSRGFNYGYTF.

DNA of the CDR3: TGTGCCAGCAGGAGGACAGGGGTCAATCAGCCCCAGCATTTT. Encoded protein: CASRRTGVNQPQHF. The chain is built from TRBV2 and TRBJ1-5; the match to TRBD1 covers 9 bases. With V trimmed by 6 bases and J by 3 bases, 3 bases remained unmatched. The germline CDR1 and CDR2 sequences are SNHLY and FYNNEI. The CDR3 is 14 residues long.

The rearrangement joins TRBV11-2 to TRBJ1-6, with D maybe TRBD1 (6 bases). Trimming pared 4 bases from V and 7 bases from J, leaving 14 bases between. Germline V gene lookup returns CDR1 SGHAT and CDR2 FQNNGV. The CDR3 is made up of 15 amino acids. The chain's CDR3 is CASSSPGGLNSPLHF. For the CDR3, the DNA is TGTGCCAGCAGCTCTCCGGGGGGCCTAAATTCACCCCTCCACTTT.

The V gene is TRBV27, the J gene TRBJ1-2; 9 bases are shared with TRBD1. Germline assignment: CDR1 MNHEY and CDR2 SMNVEV (reference sequence). The CDR3 loop spans 13 amino acids. V was pared by 6 bases and J by 5 bases, with 4 bases of the junction left unmatched. The CDR3 sequence is CASRPTGGYGYTF. CDR3 coding DNA: TGTGCCAGCAGGCCGACAGGGGGATATGGCTACACCTTC.

The chain is built from TRBV18 and TRBJ2-6; 7 positions match TRBD2. V was clipped by 0 bases and J by 0 bases; unmatched bases: 2. CDR1 is KGHSH and CDR2 is LQKENI in the germline V gene. The CDR3 is 17 residues long. In DNA, the CDR3 is TGTGCCAGCTCACCACCGGGCGGGAGCTCTGGGGCCAACGTCCTGACTTTC. Translating it yields CASSPPGGSSGANVLTF.

Written as DNA, the CDR3 is TGTGCCAGCAGTTCCCGACAGGGGATGAACACTGAAGCTTTCTTT. Residues: CASSSRQGMNTEAFF. The V and J genes are TRBV27 and TRBJ1-1; 8 bases map to TRBD1. CDR3 length: 15 residues. J was trimmed by 0 bases and V by 4 bases; bases with no gene match: 4. Germline assignment: CDR1 MNHEY and CDR2 SMNVEV (reference sequence).

This clone was recorded once. The V gene is TRBV7-2, the J gene TRBJ2-3, with D perhaps matching TRBD2 (5 bases). The germline V gene encodes CDR1 SGHTA and CDR2 FQGNSA. V lost 1 base and J 7 bases, leaving 12 bases between the germline ends. The CDR3 sequence is 14 residues long. The CDR3 here is CASSLGSVGNTQYF. In DNA, the CDR3 is TGTGCCAGCAGCTTAGGTAGCGTGGGGAATACGCAGTATTTT.

The chain joins TRBV18 to TRBJ1-1; 7 bases are shared with TRBD1. The CDR3 extends over 15 amino acids. Looked up from germline, CDR1 is KGHSH and CDR2 is LQKENI. The trim removed 4 bases at V and 1 base at J, leaving 6 bases unmatched. CDR3 bases: TGTGCCAGCTCACTACCCGGGACAGCGAACACTGAAGCTTTCTTT. It encodes CASSLPGTANTEAFF.

The chain combines TRBV5-1 with TRBJ1-5; no reliable D call. The CDR3 is 14 residues long. With 2 bases removed from V and 8 bases from J, the gap between germline ends came to 14 bases. Germline V lookup: CDR1 SGHRS, CDR2 YFSETQ. The CDR3 DNA follows: TGCGCCAGCAGCTTTGGCGGGGTCCGGGAGCCCCAGCATTTT. Translating it yields CASSFGGVREPQHF.

This chain uses TRBV6-5 with TRBJ2-1; 7 bases match TRBD2. This CDR3 is built from 15 residues. V lost 6 bases and J lost 2; bases outside the gene matches: 7. CDR1 and CDR2 (germline): MNHEY, SVGAGI. The CDR3 reads CASSFLAEPYNEQFF. CDR3 in DNA: TGTGCCAGCAGCTTTCTAGCGGAGCCCTACAATGAGCAGTTCTTC.

The rearrangement joins TRBV9 to TRBJ2-1; 9 bases agree with TRBD2. Germline values: CDR1 SGDLS, CDR2 YYNGEE. The CDR3 is 16 amino acids. J was trimmed by 5 bases and V by 0 bases; bases with no gene match: 6. Here the CDR3 DNA reads TGTGCCAGCAGCGTAGGTGCGGGAGGGCCAAACAATGAGCAGTTCTTC. This sequence encodes CASSVGAGGPNNEQFF.

This clone was counted a few times. The chain uses TRBV10-3 and TRBJ2-2; 9 nucleotides match TRBD2. Germline CDR1 and CDR2: ENHRY and SYGVKD. The junction had 10 bases not matched to a gene; V was cut back by 5 bases and J by 6 bases. The CDR3 is 16 amino acids. The CDR3 nucleotides are TGTGCCATCAGTCCGGCTAGCGGGACGTCCGCCGGGGAGCTGTTTTTT. The encoded protein is CAISPASGTSAGELFF.

The chain recombines TRBV5-1 with TRBJ1-1; 9 nucleotides line up with TRBD1. J was trimmed by 1 base and V by 4 bases; bases with no gene match: 8. This CDR3 has 16 residues. CDR1 and CDR2 (germline): SGHRS, YFSETQ. The CDR3 DNA reads as TGCGCCAGCAGCGGTAAACAGGGGGCAGGGAACACTGAAGCTTTCTTT. Translation: CASSGKQGAGNTEAFF.

The DNA of the CDR3 is TGCGCCAGGACCGGGAAAGCTTTCTTT. It specifies CARTGKAFF. This chain links TRBV5-1 with TRBJ1-1; D is ambiguous. The length of the CDR3 is 9 residues. Germline V gene sequence: CDR1 SGHRS, CDR2 YFSETQ. Between the trimmed V and J ends, which lost 8 bases and 9 bases, there was a span of 8 bases.

V usage is TRBV6-5 and J usage is TRBJ1-5, with TRBD1 matching 7 bases. Losses at the gene ends were 5 bases for V and 7 bases for J; bases not matched to a gene: 8. Germline V gene sequence: CDR1 MNHEY, CDR2 SVGAGI. The CDR3 has 14 amino acids. CDR3 sequence: CASSKQGSGQPQHF. In nucleotides, the CDR3 is TGTGCCAGCAGTAAACAGGGGAGCGGGCAGCCCCAGCATTTT.